This TCR beta chain was documented in a study of shared clonotypes between healthy human individuals. The CDR3 extends over 16 amino acids. V lost 4 bases and J lost 5, with 17 bases in between. Germline V gives CDR1 SGHDN, CDR2 FVKESK. Sequencing used immunoSEQ multiplex PCR; TCRdb keeps in-frame clones, though not all of them. The sample lists some 2.1 million clones, 90% to 95% occurring once. Naive CD4+ cells were CD45RA-selected; the remaining cells were memory. The receptor comes from a man aged 18 to 35 in good health. The rearrangement joins TRBV14 to TRBJ2-2, with D unresolved. Sequenced input: naive CD4+ T cells sorted from blood. The subset is: CD45RA+ positively selected. CDR3: CASSPTTPAETGELFF. The CDR3 DNA sequence: TGTGCCAGCAGCCCTACGACCCCGGCCGAAACCGGGGAGCTGTTTTTT.